This TCR beta chain was obtained from a study of cytomegalovirus exposure and HLA in healthy donors. The germline CDR1 and CDR2 sequences are ENHRY and SYGVKD. Trimming cost V 6 bases and J 0 bases, with 10 bases left between them. The CDR3 covers 14 residues. Using immunoSEQ multiplex PCR, the repertoire was profiled, and TCRdb retains in-frame clones only, with some absent. The repertoire consists of 90,000 to 130,000 clones, with approximately 90% occurring once and the leading ten covering around 2%. The chain carries TRBV10-3 and TRBJ2-3; D not certain. The sequence derives from a woman between 18 and 29 years old in good health and CMV-seronegative. The material sequenced was PBMCs. The CDR3 is CAISAPGSTDTQYF. CDR3 in DNA: TGTGCCATCAGCGCCCCGGGTAGCACAGATACGCAGTATTTT.